This TCR beta chain originates from a study of cytomegalovirus exposure and HLA in healthy donors. Study-level findings and limits: According to the study, roughly 160 TCR beta chains were cytomegalovirus-associated. Prior analysis indicated that the majority of TCR beta V segments exhibited productivity approximately 90% or approximately 30% of the time.

The CDR3 is 15 amino acids. Trimming stripped 6 bases from V and 3 bases from J, with 15 bases between. Germline assignment: CDR1 MDHEN and CDR2 SYDVKM. As concerns this clone: Its antigen is not known.

The PCR used 60 Vbeta and 13 Jbeta primers. Sequenced by immunoSEQ multiplex PCR; TCRdb stores in-frame clones only, minus some. The data show around 100,000 clones, with around three quarters seen just once and approximately 10% held by the top ten. The sample was PBMCs. This TCR came from a woman aged 18 to 35 in good health and CMV-seropositive. The chain employs TRBV28 and TRBJ1-5; D perhaps matches TRBD1 (5 bases). The CDR3 loop reads CASRSTGELNQPQHF. The CDR3 nucleotides are TGTGCCAGCAGGTCCACAGGCGAGCTCAATCAGCCCCAGCATTTT. Complete variable domain (other parts from reference TRBV28 and TRBJ1-5): DVKVTQSSRYLVKRTGEKVFLECVQDMDHENMFWYRQDPGLGLRLIYFSYDVKMKEKGDIPEGYSVSREKKERFSLILESASTNQTSMYLCASRSTGELNQPQHFGDGTRLSIL.